Given below is one T cell receptor beta chain in context. The CDR3 spans 16 residues. V was trimmed by 5 bases and J by 2 bases, leaving 16 bases between them. CDR1 and CDR2 from the germline V gene are SGHTA and FQGNSA. This entry is derived from a study of post-analysis software for immune sequencing data. Sequencing libraries made from TCR beta cDNA carried unique molecular identifiers. T cells, roughly 0.85 to 10 million of them, yielded 500,000 to 600,000 cDNA molecules. MiXCR, run by TCRdb on the PCR reads, gives a single entry per CDR3 protein. The sample lists around 160,000 distinct CDR3 sequences, approximately 35% occurring once.

This sample comprised blood, obtained after autologous hematopoietic stem cell transplantation. This chain uses TRBV7-2 with TRBJ2-1; possibly TRBD2 for D (6 bases). The source is a girl aged 5 to 17 with multiple sclerosis. The DNA for the CDR3 is TGTGCCAGCAGCCAACGGGGCGGGAAGCCCTACAATGAGCAGTTCTTC. This encodes CASSQRGGKPYNEQFF.